This T cell receptor (beta chain) is from a study of blood T cells in healthy people across ages. A sample-barcoded 5' primer and a J-beta primer mix were used in a second PCR of roughly 7 to 11 cycles. TCRdb itself ran the 5' RACE reads through MiXCR, one entry per CDR3 protein. The sample carries 850,000 to 1,300,000 distinct CDR3 sequences, less than 50% recorded once. Trimming took 3 bases from V and 3 from J, leaving 16 bases between them. The germline CDR1 and CDR2 sequences are SGHTA and FQGNSA. The length of the CDR3 is 16 residues. V usage is TRBV7-2 and J usage is TRBJ2-3; D tentatively reads TRBD1 or TRBD2 (5 bases each). This clonotype was obtained from a woman aged 55-69 years in good health. The material sequenced was blood. The CDR3 loop reads CASSFLRGRGTDTQYF. The CDR3, as DNA: TGTGCCAGCAGCTTTTTGAGGGGCCGGGGAACAGATACGCAGTATTTT.